This T cell receptor beta chain appears in the sequencing data of a study of T cell changes during pregnancy in multiple sclerosis. Germline CDR1 is SGHAT and CDR2 is FQDESV (reference sequence). Trimming took 5 bases from V and 3 from J, leaving 17 bases between them. This CDR3 comprises 15 residues. Profiling relied on immunoSEQ multiplex PCR, and the TCRdb table lists in-frame clones only, not all of them. The repertoire holds tens of thousands of clones, with around 93% as singletons. The V gene is TRBV11-1, the J gene TRBJ2-7; possible D gene TRBD1, 5 bases. The sequence was obtained from a female donor with multiple sclerosis, enrolled in a pregnancy study. Sequenced material: CD8+ T cells from peripheral blood mononuclear cells, taken in the second trimester of pregnancy. The CDR3 reads CASSPSRGQLYEQYF. Written as DNA, the CDR3 is TGTGCCAGCAGCCCGTCCCGTGGACAACTCTACGAGCAGTACTTC.